These 5 T cell receptor beta chains were all obtained from the same sample, sequenced in a study of cytomegalovirus exposure and HLA in healthy donors. With 60 Vbeta and 13 Jbeta primers, the PCR was carried out. Using immunoSEQ multiplex PCR, the repertoire was profiled, and TCRdb retains in-frame clones only, with some absent. The sample shows more than 80,000 clones, around 75% of them seen only once. Sequencing used PBMCs. These receptors originate from a female donor in good health and CMV-seronegative.

The V and J genes are TRBV7-3 and TRBJ2-3; the D gene is possibly TRBD2 (7 bases). This CDR3 comprises 15 residues. Trimming removed 5 bases from V and 2 bases from J, with 14 bases in between. CDR1 is SGHTA, CDR2 FQGTGA, per germline. The chain's CDR3 is CASSGGGGFTDTQYF. The DNA of the CDR3 is TGTGCCAGCAGCGGTGGCGGGGGCTTCACAGATACGCAGTATTTT.

The rearrangement uses TRBV12-5 and TRBJ2-5, with TRBD2 matching over 14 bases. This CDR3 has 16 residues. CDR1 and CDR2 (germline): LGHNT, FRNRAP. The trim removed 5 bases at V and 5 bases at J, leaving 7 bases unmatched. The chain's CDR3 is CASGPGTSGSGETQYF. In DNA, the CDR3 is TGTGCTAGTGGTCCCGGGACTAGCGGGAGTGGTGAGACCCAGTACTTC.

The CDR3 DNA sequence: TGTGCCAGCAGTGAACAGGGCCAAAACATTCAGTACTTC. Its protein is CASSEQGQNIQYF. The rearrangement uses TRBV2 and TRBJ2-4; weak D call: TRBD1 (5 bases). CDR3 length: 13 residues. V was pared by 2 bases and J by 5 bases, with 7 bases between. CDR1 is SNHLY and CDR2 is FYNNEI in the germline V gene.

The gene calls are TRBV2 and TRBJ2-7; TRBD1 aligns across 8 bases. The CDR3 spans 17 residues. CDR1 is SNHLY, CDR2 FYNNEI, per germline. With 0 bases clipped from V and 5 bases from J, the junction kept 12 bases outside the gene matches. For the CDR3, the DNA is TGTGCCAGCAGTGAAGCGCTGACAATGGACAGGGATAACGAGCAGTACTTC. Its protein is CASSEALTMDRDNEQYF.

In this sample, this clone turned up a few times. The V and J genes are TRBV6-1 and TRBJ2-1; 7 positions match TRBD1. V was clipped by 8 bases and J by 1 base; unmatched bases: 5. Germline-derived CDR1 and CDR2 are MNHNS and SASEGT. The CDR3 runs to 14 residues. The CDR3 bases are TGTGCCAGCGATAGACAGGGATCCTACAATGAGCAGTTCTTC. Translation gives CASDRQGSYNEQFF.